This TCR beta chain derives from a study of beta chain features in type 1 diabetes. Background on the study: The patients were much like the healthy donors in age, gender and cell yields.

This CDR3 contains 16 residues. Trimming left V 3 bases short and J 2 bases short, with 16 bases between. Germline V gives CDR1 ENHRY, CDR2 SYGVKD. Overall study results and limits: Type 1 diabetes patients had VDJ junctions that carried fewer insertions and more deletions. There was a moderate but significant shortening of TCRB CDR3s in all four CD4+ subsets of Type 1 diabetes patients.

This clone has just a few counts. Its antigen is still unknown. Of the isolated RNA, all was reverse transcribed, and so the sequenced material was expressed TCRB transcripts. Generated by immunoSEQ multiplex PCR, the TCRdb table keeps only in-frame clones and is missing some. The data hold 850,000 to 900,000 clones, with roughly 17% observed a single time. This chain connects TRBV10-3 to TRBJ2-5; D perhaps matches TRBD1 (6 bases). The sequence derives from a woman under 30 in good health. The sequenced sample consisted of naive CD4+ T cells from blood. CDR3 sequence (DNA): TGTGCCATCAGTGAAGTTGCGAAAAGGGGGCAAGAGACCCAGTACTTC. As protein: CAISEVAKRGQETQYF.